This TCR beta chain was obtained from a study of Graves' ophthalmopathy and Graves' hyperthyroidism. CDR3 length: 15 amino acids. The ends were cut back, 5 bases at V and 6 bases at J, with 17 bases in the middle. Germline-derived CDR1 and CDR2 are MDHEN and SYDVKM. This clonotype was seen a few times. For repertoire sequencing, the TCR beta CDR3 regions were amplified from RNA transcripts. RT-PCR in the first round used HTBI primers; a second-round multiplex PCR followed. MiXCR, run by TCRdb on the multiplex PCR reads, gives a single entry per CDR3 protein. The data show about 1.2 million distinct CDR3 sequences, approximately 35% seen once.

This clonotype was sampled from an adult man with Graves' hyperthyroidism. The chain has TRBV28 and TRBJ1-5, with unresolved D. Sequencing input: peripheral blood or thyroid tissue (not recorded which). The CDR3 DNA reads TGTGCCAGCAGTCCCCCCCTGGGGTTGGGTCAGCCCCAGCATTTT. Its translation is CASSPPLGLGQPQHF. The whole variable domain, remainder taken from reference TRBV28 and TRBJ1-5, is DVKVTQSSRYLVKRTGEKVFLECVQDMDHENMFWYRQDPGLGLRLIYFSYDVKMKEKGDIPEGYSVSREKKERFSLILESASTNQTSMYLCASSPPLGLGQPQHFGDGTRLSIL.